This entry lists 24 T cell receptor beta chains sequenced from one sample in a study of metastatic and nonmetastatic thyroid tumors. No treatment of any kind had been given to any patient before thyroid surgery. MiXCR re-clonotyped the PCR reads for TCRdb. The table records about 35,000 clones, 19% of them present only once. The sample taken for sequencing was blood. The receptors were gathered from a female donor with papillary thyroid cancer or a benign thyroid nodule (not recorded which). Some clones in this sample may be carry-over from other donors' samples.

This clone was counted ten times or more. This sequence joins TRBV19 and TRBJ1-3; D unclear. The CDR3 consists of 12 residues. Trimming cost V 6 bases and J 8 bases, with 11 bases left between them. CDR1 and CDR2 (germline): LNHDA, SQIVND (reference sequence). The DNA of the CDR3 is TGTGCCAGTAGACCTATGGGAGACACCATATATTTT. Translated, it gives CASRPMGDTIYF.

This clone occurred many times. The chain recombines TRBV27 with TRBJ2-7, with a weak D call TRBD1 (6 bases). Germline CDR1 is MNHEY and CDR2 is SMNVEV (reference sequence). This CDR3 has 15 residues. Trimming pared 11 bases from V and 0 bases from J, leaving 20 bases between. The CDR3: CAGQHRDLNSYEQYF. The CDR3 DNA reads TGTGCCGGCCAACACAGGGACCTGAACTCCTACGAGCAGTACTTC.

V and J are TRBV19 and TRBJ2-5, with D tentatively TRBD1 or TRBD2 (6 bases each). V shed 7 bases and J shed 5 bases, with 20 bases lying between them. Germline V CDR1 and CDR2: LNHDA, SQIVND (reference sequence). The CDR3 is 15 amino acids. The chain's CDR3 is CASTLGGGQSETQYF. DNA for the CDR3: TGTGCCAGTACCCTTGGTGGGGGGCAGAGTGAGACCCAGTACTTC.

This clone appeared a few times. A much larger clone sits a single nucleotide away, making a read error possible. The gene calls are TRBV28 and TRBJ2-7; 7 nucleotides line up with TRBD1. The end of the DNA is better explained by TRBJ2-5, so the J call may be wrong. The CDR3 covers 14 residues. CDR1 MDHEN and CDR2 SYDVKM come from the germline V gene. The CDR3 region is CASRLGQVGETQYF. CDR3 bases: TGTGCCAGCAGATTAGGACAGGTGGGAGAGACCCAGTACTTC.

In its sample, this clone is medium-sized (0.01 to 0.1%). In nucleotides, the CDR3 is TGTGCCAGCAGTGTCCAGGGGTACGAGCAGTACTTC. As protein: CASSVQGYEQYF. The chain carries TRBV12-3 or TRBV12-4 and TRBJ2-7; maybe TRBD1 (6 bases). Trimming took 5 bases from V and 4 from J, leaving 9 bases between them. This CDR3 has 12 residues.

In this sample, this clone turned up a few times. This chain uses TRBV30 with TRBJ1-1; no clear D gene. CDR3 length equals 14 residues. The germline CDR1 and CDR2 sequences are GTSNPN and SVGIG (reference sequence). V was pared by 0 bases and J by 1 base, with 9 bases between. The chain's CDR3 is CAWSVIQENTEAFF. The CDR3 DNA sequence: TGTGCCTGGAGTGTAATCCAGGAGAACACTGAAGCTTTCTTT.

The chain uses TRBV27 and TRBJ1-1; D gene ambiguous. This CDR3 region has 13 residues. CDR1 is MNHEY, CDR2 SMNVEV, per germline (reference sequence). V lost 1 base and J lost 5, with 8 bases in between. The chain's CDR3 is CASSLYLATEAFF. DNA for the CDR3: TGTGCCAGCAGTTTATACCTTGCTACTGAAGCTTTCTTT.

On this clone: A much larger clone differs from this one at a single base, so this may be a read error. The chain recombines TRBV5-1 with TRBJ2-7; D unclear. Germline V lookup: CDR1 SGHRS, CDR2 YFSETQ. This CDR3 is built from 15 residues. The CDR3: CVSSFSTRGSYEQYF. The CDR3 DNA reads TGCGTCAGCAGCTTCTCAACCCGAGGATCCTACGAGCAGTACTTC. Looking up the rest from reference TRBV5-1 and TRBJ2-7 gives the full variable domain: KAGVTQTPRYLIKTRGQQVTLSCSPISGHRSVSWYQQTPGQGLQFLFEYFSETQRNKGNFPGRFSGRQFSNSRSEMNVSTLELGDSALYLCVSSFSTRGSYEQYFGPGTRLTVT.

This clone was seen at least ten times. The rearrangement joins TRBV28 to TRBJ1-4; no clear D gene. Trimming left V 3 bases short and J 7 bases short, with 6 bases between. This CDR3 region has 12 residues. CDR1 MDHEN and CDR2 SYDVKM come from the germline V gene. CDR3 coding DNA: TGTGCCAGCAGTTTGATGGCTGAAAAACTGTTTTTT. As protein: CASSLMAEKLFF.

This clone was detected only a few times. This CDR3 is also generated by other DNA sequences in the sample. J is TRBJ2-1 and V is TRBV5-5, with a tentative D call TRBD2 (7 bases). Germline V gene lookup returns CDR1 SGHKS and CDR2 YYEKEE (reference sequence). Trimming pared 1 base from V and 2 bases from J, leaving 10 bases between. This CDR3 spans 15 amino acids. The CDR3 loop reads CASSLSGGTYNEQFF. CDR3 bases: TGTGCCAGCAGCTTGTCGGGGGGCACCTACAATGAGCAGTTCTTC.

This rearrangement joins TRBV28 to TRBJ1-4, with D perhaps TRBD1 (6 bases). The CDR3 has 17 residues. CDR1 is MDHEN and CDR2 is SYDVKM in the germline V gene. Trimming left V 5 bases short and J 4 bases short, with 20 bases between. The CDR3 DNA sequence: TGTGCCAGCAGTCACCAGAAGGCAGGGGCTTATAATGAAAAACTGTTTTTT. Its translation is CASSHQKAGAYNEKLFF. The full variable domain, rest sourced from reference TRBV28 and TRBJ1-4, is DVKVTQSSRYLVKRTGEKVFLECVQDMDHENMFWYRQDPGLGLRLIYFSYDVKMKEKGDIPEGYSVSREKKERFSLILESASTNQTSMYLCASSHQKAGAYNEKLFFGSGTQLSVL.

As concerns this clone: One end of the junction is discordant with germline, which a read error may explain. The CDR3 protein is CASRYTLGQLNQTQHF. CDR3 sequence (DNA): TGTGCCAGCAGATATACCCTGGGACAGCTCAATCAGACCCAGCATTTT. The chain couples TRBV6-1 to TRBJ1-5; 7 bases line up with TRBD1. Per germline, CDR1 MNHNS and CDR2 SASEGT. The CDR3 runs 16 residues.

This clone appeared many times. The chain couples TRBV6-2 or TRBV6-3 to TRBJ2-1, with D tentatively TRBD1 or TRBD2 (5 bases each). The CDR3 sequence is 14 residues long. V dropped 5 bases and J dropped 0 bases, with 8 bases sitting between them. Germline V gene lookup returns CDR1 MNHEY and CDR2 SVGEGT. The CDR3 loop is CASSGDPSYNEQFF. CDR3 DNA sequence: TGTGCCAGCAGTGGGGACCCCTCCTACAATGAGCAGTTCTTC.

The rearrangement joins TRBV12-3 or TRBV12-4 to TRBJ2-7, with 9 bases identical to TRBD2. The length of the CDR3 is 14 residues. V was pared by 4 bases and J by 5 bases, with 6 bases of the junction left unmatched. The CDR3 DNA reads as TGTGCCAGCAGTTATAGCGGGAGTAGGGACGAGCAGTACTTC. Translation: CASSYSGSRDEQYF.

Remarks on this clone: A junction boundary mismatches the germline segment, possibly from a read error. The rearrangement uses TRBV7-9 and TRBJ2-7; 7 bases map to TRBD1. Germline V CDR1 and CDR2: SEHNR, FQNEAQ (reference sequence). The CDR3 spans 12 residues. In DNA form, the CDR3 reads TGTTCCAGCGCGACAGGGCGGAGCGATCAGTACTTC. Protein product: CSSATGRSDQYF.

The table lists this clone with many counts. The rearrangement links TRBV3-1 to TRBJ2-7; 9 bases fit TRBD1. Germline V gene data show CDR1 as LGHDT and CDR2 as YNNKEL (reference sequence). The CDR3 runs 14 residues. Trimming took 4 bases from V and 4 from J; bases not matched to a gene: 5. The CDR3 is CASSRGTGTYEQYF. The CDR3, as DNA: TGTGCCAGCAGCCGAGGGACAGGGACGTACGAGCAGTACTTC.

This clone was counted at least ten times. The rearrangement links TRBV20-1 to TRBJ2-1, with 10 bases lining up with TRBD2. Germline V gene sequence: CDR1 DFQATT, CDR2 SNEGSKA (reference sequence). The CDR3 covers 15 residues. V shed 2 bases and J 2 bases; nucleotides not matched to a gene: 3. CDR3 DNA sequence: TGCAGTGCTAGACCCACTAGCGGGGCCTACAATGAGCAGTTCTTC. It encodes CSARPTSGAYNEQFF.

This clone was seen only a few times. CDR3 sequence: CASTQRGDSGYTF. The CDR3 DNA reads as TGTGCCAGCACTCAACGGGGAGACAGCGGCTACACCTTC. The rearrangement links TRBV28 to TRBJ1-2, with D possibly matching TRBD1 (5 bases). Germline assignment: CDR1 MDHEN and CDR2 SYDVKM. The CDR3 covers 13 residues. Trimming removed 7 bases at V and 8 bases at J, with 17 bases between.

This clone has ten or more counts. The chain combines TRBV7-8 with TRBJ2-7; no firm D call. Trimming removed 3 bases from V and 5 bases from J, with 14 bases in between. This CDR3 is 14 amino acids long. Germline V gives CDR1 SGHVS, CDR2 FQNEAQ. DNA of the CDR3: TGTGCCAGCAGCTTTTTAGGATTTGGCGACGAGCAGTACTTC. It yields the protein CASSFLGFGDEQYF.

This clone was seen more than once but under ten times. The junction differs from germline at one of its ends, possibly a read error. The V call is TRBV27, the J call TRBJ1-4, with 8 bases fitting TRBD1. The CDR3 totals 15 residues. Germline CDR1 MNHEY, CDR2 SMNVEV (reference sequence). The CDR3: CVSSPTGVRGEKLFF. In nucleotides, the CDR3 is TGTGTCAGCAGTCCGACAGGGGTCCGTGGAGAAAAACTGTTTTTT.

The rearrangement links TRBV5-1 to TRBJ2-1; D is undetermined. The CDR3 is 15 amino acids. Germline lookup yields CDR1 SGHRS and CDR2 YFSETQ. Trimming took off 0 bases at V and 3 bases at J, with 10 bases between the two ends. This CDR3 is CASSLVANIYNEQFF. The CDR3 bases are TGCGCCAGCAGCTTGGTTGCGAACATCTACAATGAGCAGTTCTTC.

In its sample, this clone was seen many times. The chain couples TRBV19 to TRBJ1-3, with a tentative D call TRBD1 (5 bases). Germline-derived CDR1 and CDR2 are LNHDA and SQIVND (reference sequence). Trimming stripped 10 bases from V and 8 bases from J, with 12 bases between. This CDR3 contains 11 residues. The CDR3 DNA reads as TGTGCCACCGCAGGGTGGGACACCATATATTTT. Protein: CATAGWDTIYF.

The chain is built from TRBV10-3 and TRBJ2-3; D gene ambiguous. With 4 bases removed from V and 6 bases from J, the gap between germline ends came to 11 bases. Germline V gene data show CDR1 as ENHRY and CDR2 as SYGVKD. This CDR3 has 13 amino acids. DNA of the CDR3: TGTGCCATCAGTGTCGGAGTGGCGGATACGCAGTATTTT. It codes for CAISVGVADTQYF.

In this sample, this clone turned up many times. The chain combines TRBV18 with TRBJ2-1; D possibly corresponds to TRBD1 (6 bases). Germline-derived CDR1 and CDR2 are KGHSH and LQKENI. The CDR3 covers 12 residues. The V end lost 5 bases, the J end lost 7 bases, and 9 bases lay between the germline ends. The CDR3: CASSAQGNEQFF. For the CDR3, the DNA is TGTGCCAGCTCAGCACAGGGAAATGAGCAGTTCTTC.